The TCR beta chain described here comes from a study of cytomegalovirus exposure and HLA in healthy donors (dated by TCRdb to the late 2010s). In the study overall: An earlier analysis of some 620 of the donors reported over 250 Gb of sequence data and 95 million to 120 million unique TCR beta sequences obtained from 150 million to 200 million T cells. The study aimed to test whether signatures of past pathogen exposure could be identified by cataloging public T cell receptors. Five DR-DQ haplotypes were treated as single units for association and clustering because of strong linkage in the cohort. To predict cytomegalovirus infection status, the study brought together high-throughput TCR immunosequencing, statistical association of individual TCRs with disease status, and machine learning. Alongside the repertoire data, information on donor age, sex, ethnicity and CMV serostatus was compiled. Using immunosequencing, the study profiled T cell repertoires from around 670 subjects and related those repertoires to cytomegalovirus serostatus. A later analysis re-analyzed previously published TCR beta repertoires from roughly 600 donors and added high-resolution HLA genotyping to study TCR occurrence patterns. A later genetic analysis used genome-wide SNP genotypes for about 65% of the roughly 700 donors, treating that subset as a discovery cohort. Besides the first cohort of 500 to 700 subjects, a separate validation cohort made up of 120 different subjects was used. In an earlier analysis of about 590 of the donors, high-throughput TCR beta sequencing was used to judge whether each TCR beta V gene segment behaved as functional or pseudogenic. An early release that covered several hundred HLA-typed donors contained about 300 gigabases of sequencing data and 85 million to 100 million unique TCR sequences. Every repertoire in the discovery cohort had been generated on one and the same sequencing platform. HLA typing included class I and class II loci at four-digit resolution. The later analysis used no new phenotypic data to find candidate immune exposures, relying instead on TCR beta sequences and their occurrence across donors. Typing coverage differed by locus: A, B, C, DRB1 and DQB1 were typed in roughly 629-630 donors, DQA1 in 500 to 550, DPA1 in 600 to 610, and DPB1 in just under 490. The genetic ancestry cluster associated with self-reported Caucasian donors included 70% to 85% of the 398 genotyped donors. On average, about 240,000 unique TCR beta nucleotide sequences were sequenced per donor among 300 to 500 genotyped donors of the cohort, with roughly 20% of those sequences being non-productive.

To prepare the library, the immunoSEQ multiplex PCR assay was applied. The multiplex PCR relied on a mix of 60 forward primers for TCR Vbeta segments and 13 reverse primers for TCR Jbeta segments. A multiplex PCR assay on genomic DNA amplified the CDR3 region of rearranged TCR beta genes. Amplified TCR beta libraries were sequenced as 87-base-pair reads on the Illumina HiSeq System. The authors processed their data as follows. Across the 700 or so repertoires, a later analysis counted some 81 million unique TCR beta chains, roughly 11 million of which were shared by at least two donors. Raw reads were error-corrected and collapsed into unique sequences with a nearest-neighbor algorithm that merged closely related sequences to remove PCR and sequencing errors. V, D and J gene segments were assigned by aligning CDR3 sequences to IMGT reference sequences. For a sequence to be retained, at least a six-nucleotide match to both a V gene segment and a J gene segment was required. Rearrangements were classified as productive when the CDR3 lacked stop codons and remained in frame with V and J, and all other rearrangements were classified as non-productive. CDR3 was defined according to IMGT convention as the region running from the second conserved V-encoded cysteine to the conserved J-encoded phenylalanine. In an earlier analysis of around 600 of the donors, sequences lacking an unambiguous match to a single V gene segment were excluded. In an earlier analysis of 587 of the donors, V segments were called functional above 56.7% productive rearrangements and were called segregating when the between-donor standard deviation exceeded 5%. A statistical classification framework was developed to diagnose cytomegalovirus status using the catalog of TCR beta chain sequences. A later analysis assigned V and J genes by comparing TCR nucleotide sequences with IMGT/GENE-DB human TR gene sequences. Using the TCRdist pipeline, a later analysis assigned CDR3 sequences along with most-parsimonious VDJ recombination scenarios. In a later analysis, each TCR beta chain was defined by its CDR3 amino acid sequence together with its V-gene family, and reads without a unique V-gene family were excluded. As a way to deal with suspected cross-contamination and a sequencing artifact, a later analysis dropped nearly 600 nucleotide sequences that were highly shared and had low generation probability. For each public chain, a later analysis derived a clonal expansion index from normalized ranks of inferred template counts within each repertoire. In a later analysis, generation probabilities were computed with a VDJ recombination model fitted to out-of-frame rearrangements, and the resulting probabilities were checked against IGoR. In a later analysis, hypergeometric tests were used to score TCR-TCR, TCR-HLA and TCR-CMV co-occurrence, with a repertoire-size bias correction applied to TCR pairs. To estimate false discovery rates, a later analysis permuted the HLA or CMV assignments 20 times. In a later analysis, co-occurring TCRs were grouped using DBSCAN, and TCRdist sequence similarity was added for clustering within HLA-allele-positive subsets. For co-occurrence clustering, repertoires with fewer than 30,000 or more than 120,000 public chains were excluded, along with five repertoires with anomalous nucleotide sharing. TCRdb obtained this table from immuneACCESS and retained in-frame rearrangements with V and J assigned. These tables miss some clones; where compared with another copy, unresolved V genes account for less than half of the shortfall, and the remainder is unexplained. V and J calls and clone size are given by that table; D and trimming were obtained from the DNA. The sample table shows 60,000 to 85,000 clones, and around 69% are seen once. Roughly 11% of the sample rests with the top ten.

The cohort comprised more than 550 healthy bone marrow donors. At the time of sampling, every cohort member was nominally healthy, though immune exposures that went unrecorded were likely present. CMV serostatus was positive for 289 and negative for about half of the 666 cohort members, and was not recorded for this donor. Each donor provided a peripheral blood sample, and peripheral blood mononuclear cells were used for TCR beta sequencing. Genomic DNA was extracted from the blood cell samples with the Qiagen DNeasy Blood Extraction Kit. About this clone: Its antigen remains unidentified. No much larger clone exists at a distance of one base, and base qualities are not known.

From the cysteine up to the phenylalanine, the CDR3 has a length of 14 residues. Solely the CDR3 DNA is kept, with 42 bases framed from the first base. CDR1 and CDR2, per the germline V gene, are WSHSY and SAAADI. V and J lose 7 bases and 1 base, and a span of 13 bases separates them. Points the paper makes about the study in general: A further reported finding was that TCR beta sequences accurately predicted the HLA-A and HLA-B alleles for most subjects in the first cohort. Most CMV-associated TCR beta chains appeared to be HLA-restricted in a later analysis, and the HLA associations seemed to be driven largely by CMV exposure. An association between a missense DCLRE1C variant and V-gene and J-gene trimming of TCR beta chains was found in a later genetic analysis and replicated in an independent cohort. The 87-base-pair reads could not distinguish some IMGT-functional V segments, including TRBV6-2 and TRBV6-3, so those segments were excluded. CMV serostatus was the only immune exposure information available for the cohort. The study gave a list of 150 to 200 TCR beta chains associated with cytomegalovirus. Several of the top co-occurrence clusters appeared to be linked to parvovirus B19, influenza, CMV and Epstein-Barr virus, according to a later analysis. The presence/absence analyses assumed that sequencing depth was roughly uniform across donors, and that assumption may not be true. Three of the identified cytomegalovirus-associated TCR beta chains were confirmed in vitro to be specific for cytomegalovirus antigens. The classifier was reported to diagnose cytomegalovirus status with high specificity and sensitivity in both the original and validation cohorts. A later analysis associated 15,000 to 20,000 TCR beta sequences with specific HLA alleles at a false discovery rate of 0.05. A group of highly shared sequence variants was considered likely to be a technical artifact of the sequencing pipeline. In an earlier analysis of roughly 560 of the donors, most TCR beta V segments were observed in productive rearrangements about 90% or about 30% of the time, broadly matching IMGT annotations. HLA typing was unavailable for some donors at each locus, so association tests used only the typed subset. The earlier analysis of 450 to 700 of the donors excluded roughly 17 rarely observed V segments, including chromosome 9 orphons, because counts were too low. This cohort had only TCR beta chains sequenced, and the lack of alpha or paired-chain data limited which features could be detected. In a later analysis, the rate of TCR association differed among HLA loci, with DRB1 alleles having the most associated TCRs and HLA-C alleles having the fewest. In a later analysis, HLA-associated TCR beta chains were found to be more clonally expanded and to have lower generation probabilities than equally common non-associated chains. The authors suggested that the approach could potentially be generalized to other disease states and immunological phenotypes. Strong co-occurrence of HLA alleles, especially DR and DQ, made assigning TCR associations to individual alleles difficult. Linkage disequilibrium might explain the correlated functional status among segregating V segments, but an unknown experimental factor could not be excluded. In a later genetic analysis, fewer N-insertions in productive TCRs were reported among donors in an Asian-associated ancestry cluster than the roughly 640-donor mean. Most TCR sequences were seen in very few donors, while some public TCRs were found in many individuals.

The chain couples TRBV10-2 to TRBJ2-5; the D gene is unclear. The TCR was taken from a human donor in good health. The sample comprised PBMCs. The nucleotides are TGCGCCAGCACCTCCGGGTCTTCCCAAGAGACCCAGTACTTC. Its protein is CASTSGSSQETQYF.